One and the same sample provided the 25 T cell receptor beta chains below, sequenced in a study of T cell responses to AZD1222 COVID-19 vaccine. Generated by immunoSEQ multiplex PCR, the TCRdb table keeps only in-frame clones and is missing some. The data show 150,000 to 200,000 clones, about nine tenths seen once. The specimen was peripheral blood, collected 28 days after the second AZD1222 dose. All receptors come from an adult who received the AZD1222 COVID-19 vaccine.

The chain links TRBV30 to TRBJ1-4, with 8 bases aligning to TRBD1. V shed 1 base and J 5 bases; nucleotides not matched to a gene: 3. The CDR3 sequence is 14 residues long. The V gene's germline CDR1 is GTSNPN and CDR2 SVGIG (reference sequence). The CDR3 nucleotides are TGTGCCTGGAGTGGGGCAGGGGGCAATGAAAAACTGTTTTTT. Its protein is CAWSGAGGNEKLFF.

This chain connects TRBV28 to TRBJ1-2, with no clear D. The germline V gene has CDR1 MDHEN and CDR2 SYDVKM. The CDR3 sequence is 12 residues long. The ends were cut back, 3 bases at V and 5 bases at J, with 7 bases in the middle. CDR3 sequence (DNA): TGTGCCAGCAGTTTCCAACGATATGGCTACACCTTC. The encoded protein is CASSFQRYGYTF.

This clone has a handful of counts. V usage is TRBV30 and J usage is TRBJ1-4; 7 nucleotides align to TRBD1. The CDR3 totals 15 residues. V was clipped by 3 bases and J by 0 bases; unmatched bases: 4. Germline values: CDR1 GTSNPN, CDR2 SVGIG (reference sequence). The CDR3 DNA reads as TGTGCCTGGAGGCAGGGGGTGGCAACTAATGAAAAACTGTTTTTT. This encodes CAWRQGVATNEKLFF. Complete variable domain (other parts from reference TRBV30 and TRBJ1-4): SQTIHQWPATLVQPVGSPLSLECTVEGTSNPNLYWYRQAAGRGLQLLFYSVGIGQISSEVPQNLSASRPQDRQFILSSKKLLLSDSGFYLCAWRQGVATNEKLFFGSGTQLSVL.

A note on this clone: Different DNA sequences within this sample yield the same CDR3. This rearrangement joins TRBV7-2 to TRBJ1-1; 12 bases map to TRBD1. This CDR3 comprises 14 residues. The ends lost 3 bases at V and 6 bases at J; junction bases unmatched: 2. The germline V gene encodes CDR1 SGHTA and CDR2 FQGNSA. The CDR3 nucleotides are TGTGCCAGCAGCTTGGGACAGGGGGCGGCTGAAGCTTTCTTT. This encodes CASSLGQGAAEAFF.

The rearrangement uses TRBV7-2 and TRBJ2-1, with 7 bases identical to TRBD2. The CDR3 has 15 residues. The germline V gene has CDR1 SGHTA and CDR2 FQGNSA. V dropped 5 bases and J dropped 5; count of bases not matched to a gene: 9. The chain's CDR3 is CASSPQAGPHNEQFF. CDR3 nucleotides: TGTGCCAGCAGCCCACAAGCGGGGCCACACAATGAGCAGTTCTTC.

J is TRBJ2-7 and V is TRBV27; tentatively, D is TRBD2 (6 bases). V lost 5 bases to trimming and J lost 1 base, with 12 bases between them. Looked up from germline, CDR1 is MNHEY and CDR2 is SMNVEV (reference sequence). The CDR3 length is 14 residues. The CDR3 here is CASSPRAGSYEQYF. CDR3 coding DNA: TGTGCCAGCAGTCCCCGGGCGGGGTCCTACGAGCAGTACTTC.

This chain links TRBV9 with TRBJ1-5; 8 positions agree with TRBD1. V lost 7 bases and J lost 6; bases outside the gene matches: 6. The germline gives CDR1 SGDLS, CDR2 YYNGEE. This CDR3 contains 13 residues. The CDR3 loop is CASGSQGGQPQHF. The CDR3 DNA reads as TGTGCCAGCGGGTCACAGGGGGGTCAGCCCCAGCATTTT.

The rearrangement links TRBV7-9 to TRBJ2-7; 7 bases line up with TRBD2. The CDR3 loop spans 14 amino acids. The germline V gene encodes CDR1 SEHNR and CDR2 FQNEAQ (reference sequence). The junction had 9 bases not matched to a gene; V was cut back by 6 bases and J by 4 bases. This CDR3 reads CASSGGELSYEQYF. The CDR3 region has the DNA TGTGCCAGCAGTGGGGGGGAGTTGTCGTACGAGCAGTACTTC.

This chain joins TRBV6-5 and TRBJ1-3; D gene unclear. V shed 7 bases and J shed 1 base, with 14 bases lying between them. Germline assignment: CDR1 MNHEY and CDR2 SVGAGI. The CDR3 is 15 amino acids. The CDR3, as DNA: TGTGCCAGCACCCGAGCCCTTCCATCTGGAAACACCATATATTTT. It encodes CASTRALPSGNTIYF.

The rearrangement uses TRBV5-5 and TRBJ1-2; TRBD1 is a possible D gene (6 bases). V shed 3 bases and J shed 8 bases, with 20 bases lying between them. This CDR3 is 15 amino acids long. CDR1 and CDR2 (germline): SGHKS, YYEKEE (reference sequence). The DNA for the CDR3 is TGTGCCAGCAGCTCCGCACCAAACAGGGTAACGGGCTACACCTTC. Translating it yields CASSSAPNRVTGYTF.

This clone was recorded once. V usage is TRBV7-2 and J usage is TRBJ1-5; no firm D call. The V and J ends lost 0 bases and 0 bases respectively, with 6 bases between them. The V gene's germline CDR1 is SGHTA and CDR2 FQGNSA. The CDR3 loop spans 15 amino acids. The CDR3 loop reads CASSLAGYSNQPQHF. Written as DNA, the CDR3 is TGTGCCAGCAGCTTAGCCGGGTATAGCAATCAGCCCCAGCATTTT.

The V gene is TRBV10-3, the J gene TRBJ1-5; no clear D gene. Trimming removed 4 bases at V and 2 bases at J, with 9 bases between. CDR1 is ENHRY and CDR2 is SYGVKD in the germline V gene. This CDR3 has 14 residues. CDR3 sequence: CAISVSGGNQPQHF. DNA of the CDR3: TGTGCCATCAGTGTGAGCGGGGGCAATCAGCCCCAGCATTTT.

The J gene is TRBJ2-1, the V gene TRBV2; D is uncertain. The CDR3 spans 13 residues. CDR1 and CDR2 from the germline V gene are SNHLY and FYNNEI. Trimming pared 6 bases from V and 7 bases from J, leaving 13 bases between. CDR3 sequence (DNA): TGTGCCAGCAGCGAACAGACCCGGAATGAGCAGTTCTTC. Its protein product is CASSEQTRNEQFF.

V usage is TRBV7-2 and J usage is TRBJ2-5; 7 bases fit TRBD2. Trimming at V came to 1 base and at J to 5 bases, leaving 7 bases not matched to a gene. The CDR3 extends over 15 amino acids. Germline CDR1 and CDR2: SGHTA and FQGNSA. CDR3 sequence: CASSLGRGREETQYF. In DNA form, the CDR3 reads TGTGCCAGCAGCTTAGGACGTGGGAGGGAGGAGACCCAGTACTTC.

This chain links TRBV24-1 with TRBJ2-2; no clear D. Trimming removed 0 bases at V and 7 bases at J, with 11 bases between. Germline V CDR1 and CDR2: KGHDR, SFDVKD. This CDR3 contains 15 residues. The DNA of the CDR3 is TGTGCCACCAGTGATTTGGGTGGGGTCGGCGGGGAGCTGTTTTTT. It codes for CATSDLGGVGGELFF.

As DNA, the CDR3 is TGCGCCAGCAGCTTGTCGGGGATCGGAAACACCATATATTTT. It codes for CASSLSGIGNTIYF. The chain carries TRBV5-1 and TRBJ1-3; D remains ambiguous. V was pared by 1 base and J by 4 bases, with 9 bases between. CDR3 size: 14 residues. CDR1 and CDR2 (germline): SGHRS, YFSETQ.

CDR3 sequence: CASSWGRGAPLTDTQYF. The CDR3 coding sequence is TGTGCCAGCAGCTGGGGGAGGGGGGCTCCGCTTACAGATACGCAGTATTTT. The chain links TRBV11-2 to TRBJ2-3; possible D gene TRBD2, 7 bases. V was trimmed by 4 bases and J by 3 bases, leaving 20 bases between them. From germline, CDR1 is SGHAT and CDR2 FQNNGV. The CDR3 is made up of 17 amino acids.

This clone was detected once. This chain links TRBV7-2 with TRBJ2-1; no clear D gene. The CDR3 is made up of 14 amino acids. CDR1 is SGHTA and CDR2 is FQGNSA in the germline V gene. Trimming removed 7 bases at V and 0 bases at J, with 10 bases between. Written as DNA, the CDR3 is TGTGCCAGCAAGGCCATGAGCTCCTACAATGAGCAGTTCTTC. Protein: CASKAMSSYNEQFF.

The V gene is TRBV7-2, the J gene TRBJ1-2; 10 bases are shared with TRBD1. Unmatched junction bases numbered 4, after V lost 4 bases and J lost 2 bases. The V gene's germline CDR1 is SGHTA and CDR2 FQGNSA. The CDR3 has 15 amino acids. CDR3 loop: CASSSPGQGNYGYTF. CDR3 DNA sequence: TGTGCCAGCAGCTCCCCGGGACAGGGGAACTATGGCTACACCTTC.

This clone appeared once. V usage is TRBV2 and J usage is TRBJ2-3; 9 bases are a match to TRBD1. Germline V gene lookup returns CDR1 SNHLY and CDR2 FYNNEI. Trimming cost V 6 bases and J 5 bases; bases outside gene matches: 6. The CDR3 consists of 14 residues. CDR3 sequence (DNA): TGTGCCAGCAGGCGGGACAGGGTGGAAGATACGCAGTATTTT. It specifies CASRRDRVEDTQYF.

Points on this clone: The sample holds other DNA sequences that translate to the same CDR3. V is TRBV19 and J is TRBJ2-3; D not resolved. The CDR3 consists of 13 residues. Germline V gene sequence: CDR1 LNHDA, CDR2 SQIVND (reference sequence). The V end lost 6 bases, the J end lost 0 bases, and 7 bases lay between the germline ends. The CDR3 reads CASRGLSTDTQYF. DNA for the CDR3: TGTGCCAGTAGGGGCCTTAGCACAGATACGCAGTATTTT. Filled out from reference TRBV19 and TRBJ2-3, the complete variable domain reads DGGITQSPKYLFRKEGQNVTLSCEQNLNHDAMYWYRQDPGQGLRLIYYSQIVNDFQKGDIAEGYSVSREKKESFPLTVTSAQKNPTAFYLCASRGLSTDTQYFGPGTRLTVL.

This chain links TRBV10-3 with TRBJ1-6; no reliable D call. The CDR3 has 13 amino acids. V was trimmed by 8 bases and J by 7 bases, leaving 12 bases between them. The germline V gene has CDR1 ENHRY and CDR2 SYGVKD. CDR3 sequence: CAIGMSENSPLHF. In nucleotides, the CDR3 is TGTGCCATCGGTATGTCAGAGAATTCACCCCTCCACTTT.

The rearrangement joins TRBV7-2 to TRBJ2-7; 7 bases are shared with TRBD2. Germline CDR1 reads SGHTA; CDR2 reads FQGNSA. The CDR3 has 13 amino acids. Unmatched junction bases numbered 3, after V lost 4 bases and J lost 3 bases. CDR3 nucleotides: TGTGCCAGCAGCTCTTCTAGCGGCTACGAGCAGTACTTC. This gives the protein CASSSSSGYEQYF.

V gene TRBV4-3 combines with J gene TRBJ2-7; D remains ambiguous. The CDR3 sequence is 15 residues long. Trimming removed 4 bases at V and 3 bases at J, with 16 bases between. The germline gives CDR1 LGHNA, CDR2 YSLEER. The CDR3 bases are TGCGCCAGCAGCCCTACCGCGTCAGAGGTCTACGAGCAGTACTTC. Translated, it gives CASSPTASEVYEQYF.

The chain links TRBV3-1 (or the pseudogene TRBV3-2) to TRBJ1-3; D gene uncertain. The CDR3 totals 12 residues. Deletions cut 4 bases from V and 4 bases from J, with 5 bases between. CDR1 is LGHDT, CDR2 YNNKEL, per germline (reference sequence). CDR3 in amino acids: CASSPQGNTIYF. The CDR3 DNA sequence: TGTGCCAGCAGCCCGCAGGGAAACACCATATATTTT.